This TCR beta chain was recorded in a study of radiation and T cells in renal cell carcinoma. The method was immunoSEQ multiplex PCR; TCRdb's version includes in-frame clones alone and lacks a portion of them. The table includes 16,000 or so clones, roughly 50% detected once. Treatment given: 15 Gy SBRT to primary tumor, nephrectomy 4 weeks later. Nephrectomy followed 15 Gy stereotactic body radiation by 4 weeks. CDR1 and CDR2 (germline): LGHNA, YNFKEQ. V lost 0 bases and J lost 5; bases outside the gene matches: 12. This CDR3 is built from 17 residues. Notes on the study in general: Tumor samples were small regions of 0.9 to 1 g. From baseline, blood top tumor clonotypes peaked at 2 weeks post-radiation. Dominant CDR3 motifs occupied more repertoire in irradiated than control tumors.

About this clone itself: The antigen remains undetermined.

This clonotype was sampled from a woman aged 55-69 years with renal cell carcinoma. The chain uses TRBV4-2 and TRBJ2-5, with TRBD1 identical over 7 bases. This material consisted of tumor tissue, taken from a patient whose treatment included radiotherapy and nephrectomy. The CDR3 reads CASSQDSGQGDVETQYF. CDR3 sequence (DNA): TGTGCCAGCAGCCAAGATTCCGGGCAGGGGGACGTGGAGACCCAGTACTTC.